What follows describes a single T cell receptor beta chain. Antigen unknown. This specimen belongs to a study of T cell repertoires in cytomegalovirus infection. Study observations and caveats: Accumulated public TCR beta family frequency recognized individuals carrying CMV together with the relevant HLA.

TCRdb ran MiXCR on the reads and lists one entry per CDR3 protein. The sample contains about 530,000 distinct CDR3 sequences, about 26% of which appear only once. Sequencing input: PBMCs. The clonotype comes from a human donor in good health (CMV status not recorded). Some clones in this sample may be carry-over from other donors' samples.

CDR3 amino acids: CSATRTSGTSFTDTQYF. The CDR3 region has the DNA TGCAGTGCTACTCGGACTAGCGGTACCTCTTTCACAGATACGCAGTATTTT. V and J are TRBV20-1 and TRBJ2-3, with 10 bases matching TRBD2. This CDR3 region has 17 residues. Germline V lookup: CDR1 DFQATT, CDR2 SNEGSKA (reference sequence). V dropped 4 bases and J dropped 2; count of bases not matched to a gene: 12.